This T cell receptor beta chain was captured by sequencing in a study of regulatory T cells in long-lasting Graves disease. Germline CDR1 MNHEY, CDR2 SMNVEV (reference sequence). The CDR3 is 13 residues long. Time point here: newly diagnosed GD, antithyroid drugs for less than 3 months. PBMCs provided the RNA from which the TCR library was made. American Thyroid Association guidelines defined how Graves' disease was diagnosed. According to the study, TCR beta libraries were built with iRepertoire HTBI primers and CDR3-region Arm-PCR. MiXCR, applied by TCRdb to the multiplex PCR reads, yields one record per CDR3 protein. The sample has about 540,000 distinct CDR3 sequences; around an eighth are singletons. A few counts support this clonotype. The antigen is unknown. The junction differs from germline at one of its ends, possibly a read error. Whole-study results and caveats: Among samples with persistent disease, TRBV28, TRBJ1-2 and TRBJ2-5 were favored.

These data were also filed under a second study, of T cells in Graves' hyperthyroidism and ophthalmopathy. From that second work: First-round RT-PCR with HTBI primers amplified the TCR CDR3 region. Researchers found most expanded thyroid clonotypes above 0.001 in blood as well.

This TCR derives from a man aged 30-40 years with Graves disease. The chain joins TRBV27 to TRBJ2-1, with D possibly matching TRBD2 (8 bases). Material: peripheral blood mononuclear cells (PBMCs), obtained at new diagnosis, from a patient treated with antithyroid drugs. CDR3 coding DNA: TGTGTCAGCAGTTCAGGGGGACTAGGCGGGCAGTTCTTC. This translates into CVSSSGGLGGQFF.